Sequencing of this T cell receptor (beta chain) was carried out in a study of memory CD4+ T cells and cytomegalovirus serostatus. The sort gate was single viable CD3+CD4+CD8-CD45RO+ cells for memory CD4+ T cells. After thawing, CD4+ T cells were positively selected. The CDR3 has 15 residues. V lost 0 bases and J lost 2, with 9 bases in between. The germline CDR1 and CDR2 sequences are SGHVS and FQNEAQ. Clones were read by immunoSEQ multiplex PCR, and TCRdb kept only the in-frame ones, dropping some. The sample includes under 55,000 clones, around 78% of them seen just once. The receptor was derived from an adult in good health and CMV-seronegative. The sequencing input was memory CD4+ T cells from blood. This rearrangement joins TRBV7-8 to TRBJ2-3; D is ambiguous. The CDR3 DNA is TGTGCCAGCAGCTTAGCCCCGATGGCCACAGATACGCAGTATTTT. Protein product: CASSLAPMATDTQYF.